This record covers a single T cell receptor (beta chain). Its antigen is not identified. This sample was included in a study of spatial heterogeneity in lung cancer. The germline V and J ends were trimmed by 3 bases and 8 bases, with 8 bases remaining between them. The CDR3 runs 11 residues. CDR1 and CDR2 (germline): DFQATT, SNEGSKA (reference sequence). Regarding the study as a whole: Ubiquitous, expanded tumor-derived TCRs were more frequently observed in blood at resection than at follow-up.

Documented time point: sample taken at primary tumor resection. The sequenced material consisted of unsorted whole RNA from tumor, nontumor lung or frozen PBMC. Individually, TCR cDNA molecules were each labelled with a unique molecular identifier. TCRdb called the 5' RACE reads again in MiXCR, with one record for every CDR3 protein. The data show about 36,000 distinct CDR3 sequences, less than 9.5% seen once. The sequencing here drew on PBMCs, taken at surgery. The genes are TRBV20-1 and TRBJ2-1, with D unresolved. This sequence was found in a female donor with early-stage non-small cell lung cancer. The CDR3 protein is CSASRGDEQFF. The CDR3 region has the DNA TGCAGTGCTAGTAGAGGCGATGAGCAGTTCTTC.